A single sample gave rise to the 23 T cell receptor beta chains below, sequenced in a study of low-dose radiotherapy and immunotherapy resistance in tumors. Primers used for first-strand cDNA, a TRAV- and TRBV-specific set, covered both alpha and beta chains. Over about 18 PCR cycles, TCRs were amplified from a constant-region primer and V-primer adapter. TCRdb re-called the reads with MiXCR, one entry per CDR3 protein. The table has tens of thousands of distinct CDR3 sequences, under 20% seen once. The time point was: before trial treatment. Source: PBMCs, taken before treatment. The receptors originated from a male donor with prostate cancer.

CDR3 protein: CASSMRTSGREDTQYF. CDR3 nucleotide sequence: TGTGCCAGCAGTATGAGGACTAGCGGGAGGGAAGATACGCAGTATTTT. The chain uses TRBV2 and TRBJ2-3; 15 nucleotides align to TRBD2. Trimming cost V 5 bases and J 5 bases; bases outside gene matches: 5. Germline lookup yields CDR1 SNHLY and CDR2 FYNNEI. The CDR3 is 16 residues long.

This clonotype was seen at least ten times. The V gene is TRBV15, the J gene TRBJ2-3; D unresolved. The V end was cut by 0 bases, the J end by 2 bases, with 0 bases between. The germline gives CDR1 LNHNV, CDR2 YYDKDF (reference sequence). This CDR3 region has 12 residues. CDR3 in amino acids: CATSRDTDTQYF. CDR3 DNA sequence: TGTGCCACCAGCAGAGACACAGATACGCAGTATTTT.

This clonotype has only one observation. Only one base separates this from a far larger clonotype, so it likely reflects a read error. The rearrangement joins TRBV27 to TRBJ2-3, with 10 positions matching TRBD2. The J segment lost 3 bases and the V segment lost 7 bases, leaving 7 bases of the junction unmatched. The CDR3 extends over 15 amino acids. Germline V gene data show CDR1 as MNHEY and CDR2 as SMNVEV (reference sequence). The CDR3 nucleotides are TGTGCCAGCACCAAAAGCGGGGGGGGGACAGATACGCAGTATTTT. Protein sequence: CASTKSGGGTDTQYF.

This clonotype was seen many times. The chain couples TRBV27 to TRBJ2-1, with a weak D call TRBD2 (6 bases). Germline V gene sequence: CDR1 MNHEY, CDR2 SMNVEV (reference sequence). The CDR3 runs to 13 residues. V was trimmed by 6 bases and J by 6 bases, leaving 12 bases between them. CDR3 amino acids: CASRKTRGNEQFF. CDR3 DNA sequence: TGTGCCAGCAGAAAGACTAGGGGCAATGAGCAGTTCTTC.

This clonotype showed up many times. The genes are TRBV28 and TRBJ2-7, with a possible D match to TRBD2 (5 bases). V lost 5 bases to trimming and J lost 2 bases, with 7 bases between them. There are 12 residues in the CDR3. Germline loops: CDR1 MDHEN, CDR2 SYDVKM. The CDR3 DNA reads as TGTGCCAGCAGTCGGGGAACCTACGAGCAGTACTTC. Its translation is CASSRGTYEQYF.

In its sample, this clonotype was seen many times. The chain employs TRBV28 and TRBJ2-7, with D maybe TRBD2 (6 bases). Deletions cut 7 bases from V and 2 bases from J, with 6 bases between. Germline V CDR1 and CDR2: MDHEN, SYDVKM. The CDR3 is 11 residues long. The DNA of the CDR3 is TGTGCCAGCACTAGCGCCTACGAGCAGTACTTC. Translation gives CASTSAYEQYF.

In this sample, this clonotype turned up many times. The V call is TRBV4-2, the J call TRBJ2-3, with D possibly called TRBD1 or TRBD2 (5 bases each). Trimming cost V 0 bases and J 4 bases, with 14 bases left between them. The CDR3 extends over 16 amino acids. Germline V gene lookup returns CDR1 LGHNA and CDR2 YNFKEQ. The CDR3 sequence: CASSQDPGTVPDTQYF. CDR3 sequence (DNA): TGTGCCAGCAGCCAAGATCCAGGGACGGTACCAGATACGCAGTATTTT.

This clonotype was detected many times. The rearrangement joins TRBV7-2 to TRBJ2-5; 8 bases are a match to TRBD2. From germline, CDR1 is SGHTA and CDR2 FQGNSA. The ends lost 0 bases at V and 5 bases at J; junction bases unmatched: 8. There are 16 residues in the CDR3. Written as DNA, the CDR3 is TGTGCCAGCAGCTTAGCTTCAGGCGGGAGGATCGAGACCCAGTACTTC. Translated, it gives CASSLASGGRIETQYF.

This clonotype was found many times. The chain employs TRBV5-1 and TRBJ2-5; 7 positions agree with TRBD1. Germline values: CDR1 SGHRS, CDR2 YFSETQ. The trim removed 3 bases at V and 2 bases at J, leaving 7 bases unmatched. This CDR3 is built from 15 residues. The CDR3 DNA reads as TGCGCCAGCAGCTCTAACACGGGACAGCAAGAGACCCAGTACTTC. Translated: CASSSNTGQQETQYF. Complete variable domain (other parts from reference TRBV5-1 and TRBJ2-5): KAGVTQTPRYLIKTRGQQVTLSCSPISGHRSVSWYQQTPGQGLQFLFEYFSETQRNKGNFPGRFSGRQFSNSRSEMNVSTLELGDSALYLCASSSNTGQQETQYFGPGTRLLVL.

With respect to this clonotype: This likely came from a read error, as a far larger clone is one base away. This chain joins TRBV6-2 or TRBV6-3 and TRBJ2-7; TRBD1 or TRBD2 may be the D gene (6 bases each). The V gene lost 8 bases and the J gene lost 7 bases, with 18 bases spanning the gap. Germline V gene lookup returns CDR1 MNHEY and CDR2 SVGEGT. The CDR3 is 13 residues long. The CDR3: CASAEGVLGEQYF. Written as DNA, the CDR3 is TGTGCCAGCGCGGAGGGGGTTTTGGGTGAGCAGTACTTC.

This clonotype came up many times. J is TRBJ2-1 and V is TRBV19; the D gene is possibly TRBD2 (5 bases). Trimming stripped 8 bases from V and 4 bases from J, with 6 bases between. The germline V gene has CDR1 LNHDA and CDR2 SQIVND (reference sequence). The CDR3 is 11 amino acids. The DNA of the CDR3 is TGTGCCAGTGAGGGTTACAATGAGCAGTTCTTC. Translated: CASEGYNEQFF. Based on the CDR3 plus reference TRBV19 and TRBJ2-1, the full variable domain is DGGITQSPKYLFRKEGQNVTLSCEQNLNHDAMYWYRQDPGQGLRLIYYSQIVNDFQKGDIAEGYSVSREKKESFPLTVTSAQKNPTAFYLCASEGYNEQFFGPGTRLTVL.

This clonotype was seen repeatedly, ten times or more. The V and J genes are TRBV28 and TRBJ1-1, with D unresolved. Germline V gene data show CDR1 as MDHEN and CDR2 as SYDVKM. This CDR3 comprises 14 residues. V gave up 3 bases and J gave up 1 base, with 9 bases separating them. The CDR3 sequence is CASSFSGANTEAFF. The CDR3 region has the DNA TGTGCCAGCAGTTTTTCCGGCGCGAACACTGAAGCTTTCTTT.

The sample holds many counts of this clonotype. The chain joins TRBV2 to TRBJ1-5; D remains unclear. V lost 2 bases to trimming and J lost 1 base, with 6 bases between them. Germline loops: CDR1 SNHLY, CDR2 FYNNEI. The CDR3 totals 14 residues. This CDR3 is CASSESGSNQPQHF. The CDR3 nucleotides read TGTGCCAGCAGTGAATCCGGGAGCAATCAGCCCCAGCATTTT. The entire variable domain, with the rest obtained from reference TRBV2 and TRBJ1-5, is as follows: EPEVTQTPSHQVTQMGQEVILRCVPISNHLYFYWYRQILGQKVEFLVSFYNNEISEKSEIFDDQFSVERPDGSNFTLKIRSTKLEDSAMYFCASSESGSNQPQHFGDGTRLSIL.

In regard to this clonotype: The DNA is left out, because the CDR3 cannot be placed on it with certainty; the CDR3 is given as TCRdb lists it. The CDR3 here is CASSQGGWLNTGELFFF. This chain connects TRBV4-1 to TRBJ2-2. 17 amino acids form the CDR3, both terminal residues included. The germline gives CDR1 MGHRA, CDR2 YSYEKL.

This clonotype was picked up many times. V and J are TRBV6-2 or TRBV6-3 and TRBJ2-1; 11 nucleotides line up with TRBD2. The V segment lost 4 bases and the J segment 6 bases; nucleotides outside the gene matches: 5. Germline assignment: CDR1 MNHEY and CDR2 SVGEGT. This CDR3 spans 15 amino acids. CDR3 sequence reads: CASSLTSGNLNEQFF. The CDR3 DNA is TGTGCCAGCAGTTTGACTAGCGGGAATCTCAATGAGCAGTTCTTC.

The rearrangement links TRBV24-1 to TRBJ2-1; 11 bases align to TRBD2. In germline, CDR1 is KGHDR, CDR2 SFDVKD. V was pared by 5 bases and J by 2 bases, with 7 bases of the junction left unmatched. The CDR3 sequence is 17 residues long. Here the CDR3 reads CATSAKGGLAAYNEQFF. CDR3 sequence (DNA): TGTGCCACCAGTGCCAAAGGGGGACTAGCGGCCTACAATGAGCAGTTCTTC.

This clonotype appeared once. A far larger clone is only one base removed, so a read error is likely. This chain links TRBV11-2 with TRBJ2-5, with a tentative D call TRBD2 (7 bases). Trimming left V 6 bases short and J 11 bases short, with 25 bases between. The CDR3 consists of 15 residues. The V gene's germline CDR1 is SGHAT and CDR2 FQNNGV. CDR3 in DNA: TGTGCCAGCAGTCTAGGGGGGGCCTCATACAATGAGCAGTACTTC. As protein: CASSLGGASYNEQYF.

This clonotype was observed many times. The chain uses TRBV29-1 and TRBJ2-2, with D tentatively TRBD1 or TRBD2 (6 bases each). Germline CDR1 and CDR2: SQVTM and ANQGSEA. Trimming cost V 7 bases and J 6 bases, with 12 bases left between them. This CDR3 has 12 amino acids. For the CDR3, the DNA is TGCAGCGCCCTGGGGGGCCCCGGGGAGCTGTTTTTT. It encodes CSALGGPGELFF.

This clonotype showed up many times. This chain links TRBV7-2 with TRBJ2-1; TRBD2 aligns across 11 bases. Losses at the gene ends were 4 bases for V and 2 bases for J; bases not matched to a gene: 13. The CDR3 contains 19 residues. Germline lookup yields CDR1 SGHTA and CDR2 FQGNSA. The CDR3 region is CASSSRRSLAGGPYNEQFF. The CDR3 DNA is TGTGCCAGCAGCTCCCGTCGTAGTCTAGCGGGGGGCCCCTACAATGAGCAGTTCTTC.

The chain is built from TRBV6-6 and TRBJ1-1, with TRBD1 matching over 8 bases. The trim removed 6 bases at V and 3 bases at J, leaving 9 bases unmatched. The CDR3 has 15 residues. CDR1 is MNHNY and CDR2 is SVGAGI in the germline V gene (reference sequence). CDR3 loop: CASSESTGGDTEAFF. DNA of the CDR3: TGTGCCAGCAGCGAGAGCACAGGGGGGGACACTGAAGCTTTCTTT.

The CDR3 region is CASSYVGPMMPGQYF. The DNA of the CDR3 is TGTGCCAGCAGTTATGTGGGTCCTATGATGCCCGGGCAGTACTTC. V and J are TRBV27 and TRBJ2-7; D uncertain. CDR3 length: 15 residues. Trimming removed 4 bases at V and 9 bases at J, with 22 bases between. Germline V lookup: CDR1 MNHEY, CDR2 SMNVEV (reference sequence).

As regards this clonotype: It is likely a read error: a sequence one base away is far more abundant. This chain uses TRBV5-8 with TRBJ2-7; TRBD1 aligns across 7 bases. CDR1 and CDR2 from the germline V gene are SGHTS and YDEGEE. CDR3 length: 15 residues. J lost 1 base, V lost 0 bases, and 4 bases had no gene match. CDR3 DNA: TGTGCCAGCAGCTTGGACAGGGGTAGGTCCTACGAGCAGTACTTC. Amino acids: CASSLDRGRSYEQYF.

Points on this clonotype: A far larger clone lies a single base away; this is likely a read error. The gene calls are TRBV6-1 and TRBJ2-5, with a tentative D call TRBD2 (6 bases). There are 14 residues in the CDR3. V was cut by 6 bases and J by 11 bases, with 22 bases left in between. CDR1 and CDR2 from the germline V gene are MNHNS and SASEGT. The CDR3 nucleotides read TGTGCCAGCAGACCCCGGGACTCCGAACGGGTGCAGTACTTC. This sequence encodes CASRPRDSERVQYF.